The rows below give T cell receptor beta chains drawn from one sample of a study of T cells in Graves' hyperthyroidism and ophthalmopathy. One entry per CDR3 protein, called by TCRdb with MiXCR from the multiplex PCR reads. The table shows about 360,000 distinct CDR3 sequences, with approximately 25% occurring only once. What was sequenced was blood. These receptors all stem from a man aged 45-65 years with Graves' hyperthyroidism. Each CDR3 is given with its conserved first and last residue. The order of the fields is CDR3 protein, CDR3 DNA, V gene, J gene, D gene, clone size. A D gene is named only where the DNA matches it firmly. Clone size is given for some rows only: seen once, a few or many times, or a class if the clone is expanded.

CDR3 protein: CASSLNRGREQYF; CDR3 DNA: TGTGCCAGCAGCTTAAATCGGGGGCGAGAGCAGTACTTC; V gene: TRBV11-3; J gene: TRBJ2-7; D gene: NA; clone size: NA
CDR3 protein: CASSFLGRVDTQYF; CDR3 DNA: TGCGCCAGCAGCTTTCTCGGGAGGGTTGATACGCAGTATTTT; V gene: TRBV5-1; J gene: TRBJ2-3; D gene: TRBD2; clone size: NA
CDR3 protein: CASSSPRQILSTDSQYF; CDR3 DNA: TGTGCCAGCAGTTCCCCTCGACAGATACTTAGCACAGATTCGCAGTATTTT; V gene: TRBV28; J gene: TRBJ2-3; D gene: NA; clone size: many
CDR3 protein: CASSQGQGDYGYTF; CDR3 DNA: TGTGCCAGCAGCCAGGGACAGGGGGACTATGGCTACACCTTC; V gene: TRBV3-1; J gene: TRBJ1-2; D gene: TRBD1; clone size: NA
CDR3 protein: CAWGLNINQPQHF; CDR3 DNA: TGTGCCTGGGGCCTCAACATTAATCAGCCCCAGCATTTT; V gene: TRBV30; J gene: TRBJ1-5; D gene: NA; clone size: few
CDR3 protein: CASSLGPGVEQYF; CDR3 DNA: TGCGCCAGCAGCTTGGGCCCCGGAGTAGAGCAGTACTTC; V gene: TRBV5-1; J gene: TRBJ2-7; D gene: NA; clone size: NA
CDR3 protein: CAWSVDEQYF; CDR3 DNA: TGTGCCTGGAGTGTCGACGAGCAGTACTTC; V gene: TRBV30; J gene: TRBJ2-7; D gene: NA; clone size: few
CDR3 protein: CASSLGGTGYGYTF; CDR3 DNA: TGTGCCAGCAGTTTGGGGGGGACAGGCTATGGCTACACCTTC; V gene: TRBV28; J gene: TRBJ1-2; D gene: TRBD1; clone size: many
CDR3 protein: CASSGGINEQFF; CDR3 DNA: TGTGCTAGTTCGGGGGGGATCAATGAGCAGTTCTTC; V gene: TRBV28; J gene: TRBJ2-1; D gene: TRBD2; clone size: NA
CDR3 protein: CASSFDYQIYNEQFF; CDR3 DNA: TGTGCCAGCAGCTTTGACTACCAAATCTACAATGAGCAGTTCTTC; V gene: TRBV7-2; J gene: TRBJ2-1; D gene: NA; clone size: many
CDR3 protein: CSARDFLAGADEQYF; CDR3 DNA: TGCAGTGCTAGAGATTTCCTAGCGGGAGCCGACGAGCAGTACTTC; V gene: TRBV20-1; J gene: TRBJ2-7; D gene: TRBD2; clone size: NA
CDR3 protein: CASSHWTGVGTEAFF; CDR3 DNA: TGTGCCAGCAGCCACTGGACAGGGGTGGGGACTGAAGCTTTCTTT; V gene: TRBV3-1; J gene: TRBJ1-1; D gene: TRBD1; clone size: NA
CDR3 protein: CASSSGTSGRARFFGEQFF; CDR3 DNA: TGTGCCAGCAGCTCCGGGACTAGCGGGAGGGCTCGATTTTTTGGTGAGCAGTTCTTC; V gene: TRBV13; J gene: TRBJ2-1; D gene: TRBD2; clone size: NA
CDR3 protein: CASSPTRLYNEQFF; CDR3 DNA: TGCGCCAGCAGCCCAACAAGACTTTACAATGAGCAGTTCTTC; V gene: TRBV5-1; J gene: TRBJ2-1; D gene: NA; clone size: NA
CDR3 protein: CASSLAQDETQYF; CDR3 DNA: TGCGCCAGCAGCTTAGCCCAGGATGAGACCCAGTACTTC; V gene: TRBV5-1; J gene: TRBJ2-5; D gene: NA; clone size: few
CDR3 protein: CSVFDRGGYTF; CDR3 DNA: TGCAGCGTCTTTGACAGGGGTGGCTACACCTTC; V gene: TRBV29-1; J gene: TRBJ1-2; D gene: TRBD1; clone size: NA
CDR3 protein: CASSPGATGETQYF; CDR3 DNA: TGTGCCAGCTCACCGGGCGCCACGGGGGAGACCCAGTACTTC; V gene: TRBV18; J gene: TRBJ2-5; D gene: NA; clone size: few
CDR3 protein: CASNDGAGNTIYF; CDR3 DNA: TGCGCCAGCAATGATGGGGCTGGAAACACCATATATTTT; V gene: TRBV5-1; J gene: TRBJ1-3; D gene: NA; clone size: NA
CDR3 protein: CASSAGGSAEAFF; CDR3 DNA: TGTGCCAGCAGTGCAGGAGGGTCCGCTGAAGCTTTCTTT; V gene: TRBV6-1; J gene: TRBJ1-1; D gene: NA; clone size: few
CDR3 protein: CASSPLLQPPSGYTF; CDR3 DNA: TGTGCCAGCAGTCCCTTGTTGCAGCCTCCTTCGGGCTACACCTTC; V gene: TRBV2; J gene: TRBJ1-2; D gene: NA; clone size: many
CDR3 protein: CSARGGGLDQPQHF; CDR3 DNA: TGCAGTGCTAGAGGGGGGGGGCTCGATCAGCCCCAGCATTTT; V gene: TRBV20-1; J gene: TRBJ1-5; D gene: NA; clone size: few
CDR3 protein: CASSLMNSLAGELFF; CDR3 DNA: TGTGCCAGCAGCTTAATGAATAGCTTGGCCGGGGAGCTGTTTTTT; V gene: TRBV7-2; J gene: TRBJ2-2; D gene: NA; clone size: few
CDR3 protein: CASSDPTTGLFANYGYTF; CDR3 DNA: TGTGCCAGCAGCGATCCCACGACAGGGTTGTTCGCTAACTATGGCTACACCTTC; V gene: TRBV5-4; J gene: TRBJ1-2; D gene: TRBD1; clone size: NA
CDR3 protein: CASSRQTGGFADTQYF; CDR3 DNA: TGTGCCAGCAGCCGTCAGACAGGGGGTTTCGCAGATACGCAGTATTTT; V gene: TRBV11-3; J gene: TRBJ2-3; D gene: TRBD1; clone size: few
CDR3 protein: CASSEKGWENTLNPIHQETQYF; CDR3 DNA: TGTGCCAGCAGTGAAAAGGGGTGGGAGAACACCCTCAACCCGATCCACCAAGAGACCCAGTATTTC; V gene: TRBV6-1; J gene: TRBJ2-5; D gene: NA; clone size: few
CDR3 protein: CASSPWEVGQFAFF; CDR3 DNA: TGTGCCAGCAGTCCCTGGGAAGTAGGTCAGTTCGCTTTCTTT; V gene: TRBV6-1; J gene: TRBJ1-1; D gene: NA; clone size: few
CDR3 protein: CASRKADRTVYNEQFF; CDR3 DNA: TGTGCCAGCAGAAAAGCAGACAGGACGGTCTACAATGAGCAGTTCTTC; V gene: TRBV12-3/TRBV12-4; J gene: TRBJ2-1; D gene: NA; clone size: NA
CDR3 protein: CASSYSRTPGTGELFF; CDR3 DNA: TGTGCCAGCAGTTACTCGAGAACCCCGGGCACCGGGGAGCTGTTTTTT; V gene: TRBV6-5; J gene: TRBJ2-2; D gene: NA; clone size: NA
CDR3 protein: CASSLYGQSNYGYTF; CDR3 DNA: TGTGCCAGCAGCTTGTATGGACAGTCGAACTATGGCTACACCTTC; V gene: TRBV5-4; J gene: TRBJ1-2; D gene: NA; clone size: few
CDR3 protein: CASSYTSSNTDTQYF; CDR3 DNA: TGTGCCAGCAGTTACACTAGCAGCAACACAGATACGCAGTATTTT; V gene: TRBV27; J gene: TRBJ2-3; D gene: NA; clone size: many
CDR3 protein: CAISESAKANEKLFF; CDR3 DNA: TGTGCCATCAGTGAGTCGGCGAAGGCTAATGAAAAACTGTTTTTT; V gene: TRBV10-3; J gene: TRBJ1-4; D gene: NA; clone size: NA